One and the same sample provided the 30 T cell receptor beta chains below, sequenced in a study of T cell responses to AZD1222 COVID-19 vaccine. Libraries were prepared by immunoSEQ multiplex PCR; TCRdb keeps only in-frame clonotypes and omits some of them. This table has 150,000 to 200,000 clones, just over 90% appearing once. The input for sequencing was peripheral blood, taken on day 0 of AZD1222 vaccination. All receptors derive from an adult in good health.

J is TRBJ1-4 and V is TRBV27; D might be TRBD1 (5 bases). The V gene's germline CDR1 is MNHEY and CDR2 SMNVEV (reference sequence). The germline V and J ends were trimmed by 5 bases and 4 bases, with 20 bases remaining between them. The CDR3 spans 17 residues. The CDR3 DNA sequence: TGTGCCAGCAGTCCCTCTTACTCCGGGACGGATAATGAAAAACTGTTTTTT. As protein: CASSPSYSGTDNEKLFF.

In this sample, this clone turned up a few times. The chain combines TRBV3-1 (or the pseudogene TRBV3-2) with TRBJ1-3, with D perhaps matching TRBD1 (5 bases). Germline V lookup: CDR1 LGHDT, CDR2 YNNKEL (reference sequence). With 0 bases removed from V and 3 bases from J, the gap between germline ends came to 12 bases. This CDR3 is built from 16 residues. For the CDR3, the DNA is TGTGCCAGCAGCCAAGATTCGGCAGGGTATGGAAACACCATATATTTT. Amino acids: CASSQDSAGYGNTIYF.

The chain couples TRBV6-1 to TRBJ2-1, with D maybe TRBD1 (6 bases). Trimming took 1 base from V and 7 from J, leaving 11 bases between them. Germline V gene data show CDR1 as MNHNS and CDR2 as SASEGT. This CDR3 is 14 amino acids long. CDR3 sequence: CASSEGARGNEQFF. The CDR3 DNA is TGTGCCAGCAGTGAAGGGGCTAGGGGGAATGAGCAGTTCTTC.

CDR3 in DNA: TGCGCCAGCAGCCGAGGACCGGGGTTAGGCTACGAGCAGTACTTC. Protein product: CASSRGPGLGYEQYF. The rearrangement links TRBV4-3 to TRBJ2-7; weak D call: TRBD2 (5 bases). Germline-derived CDR1 and CDR2 are LGHNA and YSLEER. This CDR3 has 15 amino acids. V was clipped by 4 bases and J by 3 bases, with 16 bases between them.

V usage is TRBV21-1 and J usage is TRBJ2-5; TRBD1, the table's D call, lacks a check against the DNA. TRBV21-1 is tagged as a pseudogene. The CDR3 is 13 residues long. The DNA of the CDR3 is TGTGCCAGCAGCTTGGACAGGGGGCGGACCCAGTACTTC. It is translated as CASSLDRGRTQYF.

V usage is TRBV5-5 and J usage is TRBJ2-1; D gene ambiguous. Looked up from germline, CDR1 is SGHKS and CDR2 is YYEKEE (reference sequence). The V end lost 0 bases, the J end lost 8 bases, and 6 bases lay between the germline ends. The CDR3 spans 12 residues. CDR3 in amino acids: CASSLVGDEQFF. In DNA form, the CDR3 reads TGTGCCAGCAGCTTGGTAGGCGATGAGCAGTTCTTC.

The chain carries TRBV29-1 and TRBJ2-3; D is undetermined. Per germline, CDR1 SQVTM and CDR2 ANQGSEA. V shed 8 bases and J shed 2 bases, with 14 bases lying between them. The CDR3 sequence is 13 residues long. For the CDR3, the DNA is TGCAGCACCGAGGTTTTCAACACAGATACGCAGTATTTT. This gives the protein CSTEVFNTDTQYF.

The gene calls are TRBV19 and TRBJ2-3; TRBD2 agrees at 14 bases. The germline V gene has CDR1 LNHDA and CDR2 SQIVND (reference sequence). The length of the CDR3 is 16 residues. Trimming removed 3 bases from V and 2 bases from J; junction bases left unmatched: 1. The CDR3 reads CASSMGLAGATDTQYF. DNA of the CDR3: TGTGCCAGTAGTATGGGACTAGCGGGGGCCACAGATACGCAGTATTTT.

The J gene is TRBJ1-1, the V gene TRBV28; a possible D gene is TRBD1 (5 bases). Trimming cost V 4 bases and J 1 base, with 13 bases left between them. Germline CDR1 MDHEN, CDR2 SYDVKM. This CDR3 has 15 amino acids. CDR3 sequence (DNA): TGTGCCAGCAGTTCGACGGGGACGGGGAACACTGAAGCTTTCTTT. It is translated as CASSSTGTGNTEAFF.

The chain combines TRBV5-6 with TRBJ2-1; 11 bases align to TRBD2. The V segment lost 5 bases and the J segment 7 bases; nucleotides outside the gene matches: 2. The CDR3 extends over 13 amino acids. The germline gives CDR1 SGHDT, CDR2 YYEEEE. The CDR3 region is CASRWTSGNEQFF. As DNA, the CDR3 is TGTGCCAGCAGATGGACTAGCGGGAATGAGCAGTTCTTC.

The V and J genes are TRBV6-5 and TRBJ2-7; D unclear. Germline lookup yields CDR1 MNHEY and CDR2 SVGAGI. The CDR3 spans 16 residues. The V end was cut by 4 bases, the J end by 0 bases, with 16 bases between. The CDR3 loop is CASSFLPDKTSYEQYF. The CDR3 coding sequence is TGTGCCAGCAGTTTTCTTCCCGACAAGACCTCCTACGAGCAGTACTTC.

The V call is TRBV6-1, the J call TRBJ1-1; 8 positions match TRBD1. Germline V CDR1 and CDR2: MNHNS, SASEGT. There are 17 residues in the CDR3. Trimming removed 2 bases from V and 0 bases from J; junction bases left unmatched: 8. As DNA, the CDR3 is TGTGCCAGCAGTGAAAGAAGGGGGACAGGTCTGAACACTGAAGCTTTCTTT. This gives the protein CASSERRGTGLNTEAFF.

This clone has a single count. The V and J genes are TRBV28 and TRBJ1-3, with 7 nucleotides matching TRBD1. J was trimmed by 4 bases and V by 8 bases; bases with no gene match: 8. Germline loops: CDR1 MDHEN, CDR2 SYDVKM. The CDR3 spans 14 residues. The CDR3 DNA sequence: TGTGCCAGCCGAGGGGGCTCTTGGGGAAACACCATATATTTT. Translated: CASRGGSWGNTIYF.

The chain joins TRBV5-1 to TRBJ2-3, with a weak D call TRBD1 (6 bases). The CDR3 runs 20 residues. The V gene lost 1 base and the J gene lost 4 bases, with 28 bases spanning the gap. The germline CDR1 and CDR2 sequences are SGHRS and YFSETQ. Here the CDR3 reads CASSLPDAPRRGPEADTQYF. The CDR3 region has the DNA TGCGCCAGCAGCTTGCCCGACGCTCCTCGCAGGGGTCCAGAGGCAGATACGCAGTATTTT.

This clone is a singleton in its sample. The chain has TRBV6-1 and TRBJ1-2, with D perhaps TRBD1 (5 bases). Between the trimmed V and J ends, which lost 0 bases and 4 bases, there was a span of 15 bases. The CDR3 is made up of 16 amino acids. Germline V lookup: CDR1 MNHNS, CDR2 SASEGT. CDR3 bases: TGTGCCAGCAGTGAAGCGGGGGGTCGGACCGGCTATGGCTACACCTTC. Amino acid sequence: CASSEAGGRTGYGYTF.

This sequence joins TRBV28 and TRBJ1-2; 8 nucleotides match TRBD1. The junction had 11 bases not matched to a gene; V was cut back by 4 bases and J by 4 bases. Per the germline V gene, CDR1 is MDHEN and CDR2 is SYDVKM. This CDR3 has 16 residues. This CDR3 reads CASSSPGDRTLYGYTF. CDR3 coding DNA: TGTGCCAGCAGTTCACCGGGGGACAGGACCCTCTATGGCTACACCTTC.

The table lists this clone with a count of one. This chain uses TRBV6-2 or TRBV6-3 with TRBJ1-1, with 7 nucleotides matching TRBD1. Germline V CDR1 and CDR2: MNHEY, SVGEGT. The CDR3 has 13 amino acids. V shed 5 bases and J 3 bases; nucleotides not matched to a gene: 3. The CDR3 loop reads CASSTGEYTEAFF. In DNA form, the CDR3 reads TGTGCCAGCAGTACAGGGGAGTACACTGAAGCTTTCTTT.

V and J are TRBV5-1 and TRBJ2-5, with D possibly being TRBD2 (7 bases). Trimming pared 4 bases from V and 5 bases from J, leaving 15 bases between. The CDR3 length is 14 residues. The germline V gene encodes CDR1 SGHRS and CDR2 YFSETQ. This CDR3 is CASSGGAPEETQYF. CDR3 sequence (DNA): TGCGCCAGCAGCGGGGGGGCCCCCGAGGAGACCCAGTACTTC.

The chain joins TRBV3-1 (or the pseudogene TRBV3-2) to TRBJ2-3; weak D call: TRBD1 (5 bases). Germline values: CDR1 LGHDT, CDR2 YNNKEL (reference sequence). The CDR3 is made up of 16 amino acids. V was trimmed by 0 bases and J by 8 bases, leaving 18 bases between them. CDR3 coding DNA: TGTGCCAGCAGCCAAGAGGACGGTGGCAGGGTTGGTACGCAGTATTTT. Translating gives CASSQEDGGRVGTQYF.

The chain carries TRBV15 and TRBJ1-1; D unclear. The germline V gene encodes CDR1 LNHNV and CDR2 YYDKDF (reference sequence). Trimming took 3 bases from V and 0 from J, leaving 20 bases between them. This CDR3 spans 18 amino acids. The CDR3, as DNA: TGTGCCACCAGCAGGCCATGGGCAGATTATACCATGAACACTGAAGCTTTCTTT. Translating it yields CATSRPWADYTMNTEAFF.

The chain joins TRBV19 to TRBJ2-1; D perhaps matches TRBD1 (6 bases). The CDR3 contains 15 residues. CDR1 and CDR2 from the germline V gene are LNHDA and SQIVND (reference sequence). Deletions cut 3 bases from V and 5 bases from J, with 14 bases between. In DNA form, the CDR3 reads TGTGCCAGTAGTATTTACGGACAGCAAAACAATGAGCAGTTCTTC. It is translated as CASSIYGQQNNEQFF.

The chain carries TRBV11-2 and TRBJ1-2, with 10 positions matching TRBD1. With V trimmed by 5 bases and J by 6 bases, 3 bases remained unmatched. The CDR3 loop spans 13 amino acids. Germline lookup yields CDR1 SGHAT and CDR2 FQNNGV. CDR3 protein: CASSQDRGHGYTF. The CDR3 DNA follows: TGTGCCAGCAGCCAAGACAGGGGGCATGGCTACACCTTC. Full variable domain (rest looked up from reference TRBV11-2 and TRBJ1-2): EAGVAQSPRYKIIEKRQSVAFWCNPISGHATLYWYQQILGQGPKLLIQFQNNGVVDDSQLPKDRFSAERLKGVDSTLKIQPAKLEDSAVYLCASSQDRGHGYTFGSGTRLTVV.

V usage is TRBV7-8 and J usage is TRBJ1-1, with TRBD1 matching over 8 bases. This CDR3 has 14 amino acids. Trimming took 2 bases from V and 4 from J; bases not matched to a gene: 3. Germline V gene data show CDR1 as SGHVS and CDR2 as FQNEAQ. The CDR3: CASSLQGAFTEAFF. DNA of the CDR3: TGTGCCAGCAGCTTACAGGGGGCATTCACTGAAGCTTTCTTT.

The chain joins TRBV19 to TRBJ1-5; D remains ambiguous. CDR3 size: 12 residues. Germline CDR1 reads LNHDA; CDR2 reads SQIVND (reference sequence). Trimming took 3 bases from V and 6 from J, leaving 6 bases between them. CDR3 nucleotides: TGTGCCAGTAGTATGTTATTTCAGCCCCAGCATTTT. Translating it yields CASSMLFQPQHF.

The chain uses TRBV29-1 and TRBJ1-3; perhaps TRBD1 as D (6 bases). The V end lost 7 bases, the J end lost 4 bases, and 14 bases lay between the germline ends. The germline gives CDR1 SQVTM, CDR2 ANQGSEA. This CDR3 has 13 residues. This CDR3 reads CSGAVGGGNTIYF. The CDR3 nucleotides read TGCAGCGGCGCTGTGGGGGGCGGAAACACCATATATTTT. Filled out from reference TRBV29-1 and TRBJ1-3, the complete variable domain reads SAVISQKPSRDICQRGTSLTIQCQVDSQVTMMFWYRQQPGQSLTLIATANQGSEATYESGFVIDKFPISRPNLTFSTLTVSNMSPEDSSIYLCSGAVGGGNTIYFGEGSWLTVV.

The V call is TRBV18, the J call TRBJ1-4; D gene uncertain. Trimming cost V 3 bases and J 0 bases, with 20 bases left between them. The CDR3 has 19 amino acids. Per germline, CDR1 KGHSH and CDR2 LQKENI. CDR3 amino acids: CASSPPNFPAPATNEKLFF. CDR3 nucleotide sequence: TGTGCCAGCTCACCCCCGAATTTCCCGGCCCCTGCAACTAATGAAAAACTGTTTTTT.

The J gene is TRBJ1-1, the V gene TRBV5-1; D is uncertain. Deletions cut 0 bases from V and 7 bases from J, with 7 bases between. The CDR3 contains 12 residues. Germline V gives CDR1 SGHRS, CDR2 YFSETQ. CDR3 DNA: TGCGCCAGCAGCTTGGGGGGTTTTGAAGCTTTCTTT. As protein: CASSLGGFEAFF.

This rearrangement joins TRBV7-2 to TRBJ1-4; D ambiguous. In germline, CDR1 is SGHTA, CDR2 FQGNSA. Trimming removed 5 bases from V and 5 bases from J, with 15 bases in between. CDR3 length: 15 residues. The CDR3: CASSQIRSGNEKLFF. In DNA form, the CDR3 reads TGTGCCAGCAGCCAGATCAGGTCGGGGAATGAAAAACTGTTTTTT.

The rearrangement joins TRBV24-1 to TRBJ1-5; no definite D call. Germline CDR1 and CDR2: KGHDR and SFDVKD. This CDR3 has 14 amino acids. With 4 bases removed from V and 9 bases from J, the gap between germline ends came to 15 bases. CDR3 sequence (DNA): TGTGCCACCAGTGACGGTGGTTCCGCGGGGCCCCAGCATTTT. This translates into CATSDGGSAGPQHF.

The V call is TRBV18, the J call TRBJ2-5; D might be TRBD1 or TRBD2, each matching 5 bases. V was shortened by 0 bases and J by 3 bases, with 5 bases between the two germline ends. This CDR3 is 13 amino acids long. Germline assignment: CDR1 KGHSH and CDR2 LQKENI. DNA for the CDR3: TGTGCCAGCTCACCACCGGGGGAAGAGACCCAGTACTTC. It is translated as CASSPPGEETQYF.